This TCR beta chain was documented in a study of T cell responses to AZD1222 COVID-19 vaccine. The study, taken as a whole, reports: Baseline seropositivity occurred in only six AZD1222 recipients. Close to half of spike-specific TCRs reportedly recognize unmutated variant regions. There were vaccine-associated CD4 TCRs across spike, dominant at 160-218 and 743-854.

Germline V gives CDR1 GTSNPN, CDR2 SVGIG (reference sequence). There are 11 residues in the CDR3. V gave up 2 bases and J gave up 8 bases, with 9 bases separating them. Details on this clone: Its antigen remains unknown.

The data were produced by immunoSEQ multiplex PCR, yet TCRdb's version contains in-frame clones alone and is incomplete. The sample comprises about 200,000 clones, around nine tenths of which are singletons, and roughly 4% rests with the top ten. This material consisted of peripheral blood, taken 28 days after the second dose of the MenACWY control vaccine. The receptor was isolated from an adult who received the MenACWY meningococcal vaccine as a control. J is TRBJ1-2 and V is TRBV30, with no clear D. CDR3 loop: CAWSYAPGYTF. Written as DNA, the CDR3 is TGTGCCTGGAGTTACGCACCGGGCTACACCTTC. The whole variable domain, filled in from reference TRBV30 and TRBJ1-2, reads SQTIHQWPATLVQPVGSPLSLECTVEGTSNPNLYWYRQAAGRGLQLLFYSVGIGQISSEVPQNLSASRPQDRQFILSSKKLLLSDSGFYLCAWSYAPGYTFGSGTRLTVV.